This paragraph reports one TCR beta chain. RNA was extracted and reverse transcribed into cDNA as the sequencing template. Sequenced by immunoSEQ multiplex PCR; TCRdb stores in-frame clones only, minus some. The sample holds around 150,000 clones, roughly 80% seen once. The sample originates from a study of CD8+ T cells in alopecia areata. Study summary: Tofacitinib therapy lasting 6 to 18 months was followed by 6 months off drug.

Treatment specified: oral pan-JAK inhibitor, 5-10 mg twice daily. Those with alopecia areata gave lesional scalp punch biopsies and peripheral blood. Sequencing was performed on CD8+ T cells sorted from blood, taken at week 4, from a patient treated with tofacitinib. This sequence was found in a human donor with alopecia areata.

The CDR3 DNA follows: TGTGCCATCAGTGAGGCAAGCCAAGAGACCCAGTACTTC. This gives the protein CAISEASQETQYF. The V call is TRBV10-3, the J call TRBJ2-5; no clear D. The germline V gene has CDR1 ENHRY and CDR2 SYGVKD. Deletions cut 2 bases from V and 1 base from J, with 5 bases between. CDR3 length equals 13 residues.